The sequence of this T cell receptor beta chain was determined in a study of beta chain features in type 1 diabetes. Study-wide points: The study found fewer insertions and more deletions at VDJ junctions in type 1 diabetes patients. Type 1 diabetes patients had TCRB CDR3s that were shorter (moderately but significantly so) in all four CD4+ subsets.

All of the isolated RNA was reverse transcribed, so expressed TCRB transcripts were sequenced. Sequenced naive, central memory and regulatory T cell samples produced an average of approximately 3.5 million reads. Assay: immunoSEQ multiplex PCR; the TCRdb copy retains only in-frame clones and omits some. Among 600,000 to 700,000 clones listed, around 12% were seen once. Isolation of CD4+ naive, central memory, regulatory and stem cell-like memory cells was achieved by sorting via CD45RO/CCR7/CD25/CD127/CD95/CD27. The CDR3 contains 11 residues. V was shortened by 6 bases and J by 10 bases, with 10 bases between the two germline ends. The germline CDR1 and CDR2 sequences are MNHNY and SVGAGI (reference sequence). This clone was found a few times. The antigen remains undetermined.

This clonotype was obtained from a man younger than 40 with type 1 diabetes. Material for sequencing was naive CD4+ T cells from blood. The chain is built from TRBV6-6 and TRBJ2-1; D is undetermined. This CDR3 reads CASRADTEQFF. The CDR3 DNA sequence: TGTGCCAGCAGAGCAGATACCGAGCAGTTCTTC.